This T cell receptor (beta chain) was sequenced during a study of PD-1 blockade in classical Hodgkin lymphoma. General observations from the study: When set against healthy donors, newly diagnosed patients were reported to show lower baseline TCR diversity. Before treatment, complete responders showed about the same diversity as newly diagnosed patients. Significant TCR diversity gains by C4D1 occurred in CD4+ but not CD8+ cells. Nothing has yet pinned down what causes the repertoire differences, possibly disease activity or prior therapy.

The repertoire was sequenced with immunoSEQ multiplex PCR; TCRdb's copy has only in-frame clones and lacks some. The sample includes over 25,000 clones, roughly 86% of them seen just once. This clone was seen a few times. Its cognate antigen is unknown. The length of the CDR3 is 14 residues. V dropped 1 base and J dropped 6 bases, with 10 bases sitting between them. Germline V gives CDR1 SGHTA, CDR2 FQGTGA. Every one of the patients relapsed after autologous stem cell transplantation (brentuximab vedotin exposure was variable). This receptor was taken from a human donor with classical Hodgkin lymphoma. The chain employs TRBV7-3 and TRBJ2-1; TRBD1 might be the D (5 bases). The sample here was peripheral blood mononuclear cells (PBMCs), taken before the second cycle of nivolumab. The CDR3 DNA sequence: TGTGCCAGCAGCTTAAGTGGGGCAGCCAATGAGCAGTTCTTC. Translating it yields CASSLSGAANEQFF.